This TCR beta chain is from a study of blood T cell repertoires in COVID-19. Looking at the study overall: The analysed material was cDNA or gDNA that came from T cells, B-cell-depleted T cells, or PBMCs.

V lost 4 bases, J lost 5 bases, and 11 bases lay in between. The germline V gene encodes CDR1 GTSNPN and CDR2 SVGIG (reference sequence). This CDR3 is built from 12 residues. Measured with immunoSEQ multiplex PCR; TCRdb has only the in-frame clones, and not every one. Of almost 70,000 clones listed, roughly 87% were seen once; the top ten hold about 5%. V is TRBV30 and J is TRBJ1-1; D is perhaps TRBD1 (6 bases). Material: peripheral blood. This clonotype originated in a woman between 50 and 59 years old with active COVID-19. The CDR3 sequence is CAWTGARTEAFF. For the CDR3, the DNA is TGTGCCTGGACAGGGGCTAGGACTGAAGCTTTCTTT.